Sequencing of this T cell receptor (beta chain) was carried out in a study of CD4 T cells in relation to SARS-CoV-2 and coronaviruses. In regard to this clone: Its specificity is not known.

V lost 2 bases and J 4 bases, leaving 3 bases between the germline ends. The CDR3 spans 12 residues. This table comes from immunoSEQ multiplex PCR, and its TCRdb copy is limited to in-frame clones, with some not included. Found here are 35,000 or so clones, 77% of them singletons; the top ten hold over 20%. The sequencing input was memory CD4+ T cells from PBMCs, cultured in vitro. The sequence came from an adult with COVID-19. The chain couples TRBV12-3 or TRBV12-4 to TRBJ1-3; D not resolved. The DNA for the CDR3 is TGTGCCAGCAGTTTAATCGGAAACACCATATATTTT. This codes for CASSLIGNTIYF.